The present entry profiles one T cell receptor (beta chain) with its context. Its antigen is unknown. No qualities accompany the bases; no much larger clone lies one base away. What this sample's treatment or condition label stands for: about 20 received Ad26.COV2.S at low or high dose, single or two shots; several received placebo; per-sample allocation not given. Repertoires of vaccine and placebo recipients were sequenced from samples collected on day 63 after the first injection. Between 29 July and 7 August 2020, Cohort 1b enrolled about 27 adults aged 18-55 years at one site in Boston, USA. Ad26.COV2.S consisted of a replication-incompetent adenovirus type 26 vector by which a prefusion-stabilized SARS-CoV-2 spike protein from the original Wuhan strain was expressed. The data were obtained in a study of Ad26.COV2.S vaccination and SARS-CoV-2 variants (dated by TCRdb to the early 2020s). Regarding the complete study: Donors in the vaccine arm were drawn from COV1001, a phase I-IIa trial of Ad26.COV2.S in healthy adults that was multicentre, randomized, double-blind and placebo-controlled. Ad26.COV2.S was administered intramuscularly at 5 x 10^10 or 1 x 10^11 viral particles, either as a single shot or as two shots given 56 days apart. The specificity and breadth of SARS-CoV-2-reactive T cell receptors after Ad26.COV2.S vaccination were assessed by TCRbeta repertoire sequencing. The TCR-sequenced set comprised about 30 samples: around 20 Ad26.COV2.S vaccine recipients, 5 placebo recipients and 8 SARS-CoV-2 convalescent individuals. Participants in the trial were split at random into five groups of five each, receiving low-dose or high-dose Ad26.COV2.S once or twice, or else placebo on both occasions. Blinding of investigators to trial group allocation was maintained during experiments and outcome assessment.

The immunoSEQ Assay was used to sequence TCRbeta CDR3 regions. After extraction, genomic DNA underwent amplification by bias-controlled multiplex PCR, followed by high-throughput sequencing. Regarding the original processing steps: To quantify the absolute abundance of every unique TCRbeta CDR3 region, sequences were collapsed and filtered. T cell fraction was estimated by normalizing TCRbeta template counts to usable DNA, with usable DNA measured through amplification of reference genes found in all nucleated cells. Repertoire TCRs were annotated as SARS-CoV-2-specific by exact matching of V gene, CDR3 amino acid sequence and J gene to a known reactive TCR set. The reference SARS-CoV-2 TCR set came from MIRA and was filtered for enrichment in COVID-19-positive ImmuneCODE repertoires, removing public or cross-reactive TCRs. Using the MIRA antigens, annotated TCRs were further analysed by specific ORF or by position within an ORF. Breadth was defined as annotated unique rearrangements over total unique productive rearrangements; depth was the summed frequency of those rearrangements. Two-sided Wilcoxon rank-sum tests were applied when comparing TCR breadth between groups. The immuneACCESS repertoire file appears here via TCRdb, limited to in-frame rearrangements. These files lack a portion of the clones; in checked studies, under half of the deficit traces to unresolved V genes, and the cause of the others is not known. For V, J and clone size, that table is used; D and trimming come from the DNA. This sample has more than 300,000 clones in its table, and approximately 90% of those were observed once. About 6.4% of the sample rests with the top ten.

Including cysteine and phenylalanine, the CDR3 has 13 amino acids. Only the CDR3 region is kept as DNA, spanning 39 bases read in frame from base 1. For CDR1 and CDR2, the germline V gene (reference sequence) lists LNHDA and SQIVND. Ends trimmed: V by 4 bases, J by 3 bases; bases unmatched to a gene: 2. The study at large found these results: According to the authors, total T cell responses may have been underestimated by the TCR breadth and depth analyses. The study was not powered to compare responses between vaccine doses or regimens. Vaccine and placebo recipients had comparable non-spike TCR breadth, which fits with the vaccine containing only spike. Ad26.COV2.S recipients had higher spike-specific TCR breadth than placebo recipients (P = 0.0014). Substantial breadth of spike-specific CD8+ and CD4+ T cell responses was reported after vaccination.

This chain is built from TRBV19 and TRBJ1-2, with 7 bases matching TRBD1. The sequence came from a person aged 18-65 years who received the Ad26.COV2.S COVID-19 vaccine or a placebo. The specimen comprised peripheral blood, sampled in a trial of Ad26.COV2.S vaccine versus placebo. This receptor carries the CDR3 CASSRGTDYGYTF. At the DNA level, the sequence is TGTGCCAGTAGTAGGGGGACAGACTATGGCTACACCTTC.